A single sample is the source of the 14 T cell receptor beta chains below, sequenced in a study of CD8 T cells in ankylosing spondylitis (dated by TCRdb to about 2017). Libraries were built with 5' RACE. The run used an Illumina HiSeq 2500. The public reads were reprocessed in TCRdb via fastp at Q25 and MiXCR, keeping in-frame beta chains. One record per CDR3 amino acid sequence lists the most common genes and DNA. The sample table lists 40,000 to 55,000 distinct CDR3 sequences, roughly 7.4% of them with a count of one. Clones ranked in the top ten supply over 7% of the sample. The specimen was blood, either unsorted or a sorted T cell fraction (not recorded which). Receptors originate from a female donor with ankylosing spondylitis or in good health (not recorded which).

This clonotype was counted at least ten times. The chain has TRBV7-9 and TRBJ2-4, with D uncertain. CDR1 and CDR2 (germline): SEHNR, FQNEAQ (reference sequence). The CDR3 is made up of 13 amino acids. The V end was cut by 8 bases, the J end by 0 bases, with 8 bases between. CDR3 sequence reads: CASRPIAKNIQYF. The CDR3 coding sequence is TGTGCCAGCCGTCCAATAGCCAAAAACATTCAGTACTTC.

This clonotype was detected ten times or more. This rearrangement joins TRBV28 to TRBJ2-3; D may be TRBD1 or TRBD2 (5 bases each). The CDR3 covers 13 residues. From germline, CDR1 is MDHEN and CDR2 SYDVKM. V dropped 7 bases and J dropped 2 bases, with 10 bases sitting between them. CDR3 DNA: TGTGCCAGCAACCTCGGGACCACAGATACGCAGTATTTT. It yields the protein CASNLGTTDTQYF.

This clonotype was seen many times. V is TRBV5-1 and J is TRBJ2-5; D might be TRBD1 (5 bases). Germline values: CDR1 SGHRS, CDR2 YFSETQ. The CDR3 totals 14 residues. V was cut by 6 bases and J by 2 bases, with 14 bases left in between. CDR3 sequence (DNA): TGCGCCAGCACTAGGGGCCCCGGTCAAGAGACCCAGTACTTC. Residues: CASTRGPGQETQYF.

This clonotype appeared many times. Here the CDR3 reads CASSPGTSGAYEQYF. CDR3 coding DNA: TGCGCCAGCAGCCCAGGGACTAGCGGGGCCTACGAGCAGTACTTC. The chain is built from TRBV4-3 and TRBJ2-7; 13 bases fit TRBD2. The CDR3 contains 15 residues. The V gene's germline CDR1 is LGHNA and CDR2 YSLEER. The ends lost 4 bases at V and 2 bases at J; junction bases unmatched: 2.

Ten or more counts support this clonotype. V is TRBV13 and J is TRBJ2-2; maybe TRBD2 (7 bases). The CDR3 consists of 15 residues. Germline CDR1 and CDR2: PRHDT and FYEKMQ (reference sequence). Trimming pared 2 bases from V and 4 bases from J, leaving 11 bases between. CDR3 sequence (DNA): TGTGCCAGCAGCTTACGTCGGGGGGCCACCGGGGAGCTGTTTTTT. Protein product: CASSLRRGATGELFF. The full variable domain, completed using reference TRBV13 and TRBJ2-2, is AAGVIQSPRHLIKEKRETATLKCYPIPRHDTVYWYQQGPGQDPQFLISFYEKMQSDKGSIPDRFSAQQFSDYHSELNMSSLELGDSALYFCASSLRRGATGELFFGEGSRLTVL.

The gene calls are TRBV6-5 and TRBJ1-1; tentative D call: TRBD1 (6 bases). In germline, CDR1 is MNHEY, CDR2 SVGAGI. V was shortened by 2 bases and J by 3 bases, with 13 bases between the two germline ends. The CDR3 is 15 residues long. The CDR3 spells CASSYIQGWDTEAFF. As DNA, the CDR3 is TGTGCCAGCAGTTACATACAGGGTTGGGACACTGAAGCTTTCTTT.

This clonotype has ten or more counts. The chain combines TRBV12-3 or TRBV12-4 with TRBJ2-1; 7 bases match TRBD2. The junction had 5 bases not matched to a gene; V was cut back by 5 bases and J by 1 base. This CDR3 has 15 amino acids. The chain's CDR3 is CASSRPGGSYNEQFF. The CDR3 DNA reads TGTGCCAGCAGTCGCCCGGGGGGATCCTACAATGAGCAGTTCTTC.

In its sample, this clonotype was seen many times. The genes are TRBV5-5 and TRBJ2-7, with D perhaps matching TRBD1 (6 bases). This CDR3 is built from 15 residues. V lost 3 bases to trimming and J lost 0 bases, with 13 bases between them. In germline, CDR1 is SGHKS, CDR2 YYEKEE (reference sequence). Here the CDR3 DNA reads TGTGCCAGCAGCTCTAGGGACACCCTCTCCTACGAGCAGTACTTC. This codes for CASSSRDTLSYEQYF.

This clonotype showed up many times. V usage is TRBV20-1 and J usage is TRBJ2-7; the D gene is possibly TRBD2 (6 bases). The CDR3 loop spans 12 amino acids. V gave up 6 bases and J gave up 4 bases, with 13 bases separating them. The V gene's germline CDR1 is DFQATT and CDR2 SNEGSKA (reference sequence). The chain's CDR3 is CSAELGGYEQYV. The CDR3 DNA sequence: TGCAGTGCCGAGTTGGGGGGTTACGAGCAGTACGTC.

This clonotype was found many times. V usage is TRBV12-3 or TRBV12-4 and J usage is TRBJ2-1, with D possibly matching TRBD1 (8 bases). V lost 7 bases and J 4 bases, leaving 17 bases between the germline ends. This CDR3 contains 15 residues. The CDR3 DNA follows: TGTGCCAGCAAGTTACAGGGGGGGGGTTACAATGAGCAGTTCTTC. Protein sequence: CASKLQGGGYNEQFF.

In this sample, this clonotype turned up many times. The V and J genes are TRBV12-3 or TRBV12-4 and TRBJ2-2; 10 positions agree with TRBD2. This CDR3 contains 17 residues. V lost 5 bases, J lost 3 bases, and 9 bases stayed unmatched. CDR3 nucleotides: TGTGCCAGCAGTCTCCAGATAGCGGGGGGCGACACCGGGGAGCTGTTTTTT. This codes for CASSLQIAGGDTGELFF.

This clonotype occurred many times. The genes are TRBV20-1 and TRBJ2-1; D is ambiguous. This CDR3 is built from 13 residues. Trimming cost V 3 bases and J 4 bases, with 10 bases left between them. Germline CDR1 DFQATT, CDR2 SNEGSKA (reference sequence). In DNA, the CDR3 is TGCAGTGCTAGCGGGCCAGGTTACAATGAGCAGTTCTTC. This sequence encodes CSASGPGYNEQFF.

This clonotype was seen repeatedly, ten times or more. V and J are TRBV11-2 and TRBJ1-2, with D hard to call. The CDR3 runs to 14 residues. Between the trimmed V and J ends, which lost 7 bases and 2 bases, there was a span of 14 bases. The germline CDR1 and CDR2 sequences are SGHAT and FQNNGV. CDR3 bases: TGTGCCAGCACCCCCGGCGGTGAGAACTATGGCTACACCTTC. Its protein product is CASTPGGENYGYTF.

This clonotype occurred many times. The chain recombines TRBV12-3 or TRBV12-4 with TRBJ1-1; TRBD1 is a possible D gene (5 bases). V was pared by 8 bases and J by 1 base, with 11 bases between. This CDR3 spans 13 amino acids. The CDR3 nucleotides read TGTGCCAGCGGGGGACGGTGGAACACTGAAGCTTTCTTT. Its protein is CASGGRWNTEAFF.